The 20 T cell receptor beta chains given below trace back to one sample, sequenced in a study of tumour-infiltrating T cells in Burkitt lymphoma. The assay was immunoSEQ multiplex PCR, and TCRdb's table has in-frame clones only and misses some. The table shows 1,200 or so clones, with approximately 19% occurring only once. The sample comprised tumor tissue. Receptor source: a human donor with Burkitt lymphoma.

In its sample, this clone was seen a few times. The chain links TRBV2 to TRBJ1-6, with a possible D match to TRBD1 (6 bases). V lost 3 bases and J 7 bases, leaving 13 bases between the germline ends. The V gene's germline CDR1 is SNHLY and CDR2 FYNNEI. This CDR3 contains 15 residues. The CDR3 loop is CASSERQGINSPLHF. The CDR3 nucleotides are TGTGCCAGCAGTGAGAGGCAGGGGATAAATTCACCCCTCCACTTT.

The sample holds a few counts of this clone. The V call is TRBV7-8, the J call TRBJ1-4, with D possibly matching TRBD1 (5 bases). Germline-derived CDR1 and CDR2 are SGHVS and FQNEAQ. The CDR3 has 13 residues. V dropped 1 base and J dropped 7 bases, with 7 bases sitting between them. The CDR3 sequence: CASSLGGGEKLFF. The DNA for the CDR3 is TGTGCCAGCAGCTTAGGGGGGGGTGAAAAACTGTTTTTT.

The J gene is TRBJ1-6, the V gene TRBV18; the match to TRBD1 covers 7 bases. Germline V lookup: CDR1 KGHSH, CDR2 LQKENI. The length of the CDR3 is 18 residues. V lost 2 bases, J lost 10 bases, and 17 bases stayed unmatched. The CDR3 coding sequence is TGTGCCAGCTCACCATTTAGGCAGACAGGGTTTACCGTATCACCCCTCCACTTT. It yields the protein CASSPFRQTGFTVSPLHF. The whole variable domain, filled in from reference TRBV18 and TRBJ1-6, reads NAGVMQNPRHLVRRRGQEARLRCSPMKGHSHVYWYRQLPEEGLKFMVYLQKENIIDESGMPKERFSAEFPKEGPSILRIQQVVRGDSAAYFCASSPFRQTGFTVSPLHFGNGTRLTVT.

This clone was found a few times. The chain employs TRBV27 and TRBJ2-7; a possible D gene is TRBD1 (6 bases). Trimming pared 6 bases from V and 4 bases from J, leaving 13 bases between. The germline V gene encodes CDR1 MNHEY and CDR2 SMNVEV (reference sequence). There are 13 residues in the CDR3. The DNA of the CDR3 is TGTGCCAGCAGCTGGACAGCGAAGTACGAGCAGTACTTC. As protein: CASSWTAKYEQYF.

The chain joins TRBV19 to TRBJ1-2; D may be TRBD1 (6 bases). Looked up from germline, CDR1 is LNHDA and CDR2 is SQIVND (reference sequence). This CDR3 has 17 residues. V was shortened by 3 bases and J by 0 bases, with 17 bases between the two germline ends. CDR3 in DNA: TGTGCCAGTAGTATTTGGCAGGGGAGGAGGTCTAACTATGGCTACACCTTC. Residues: CASSIWQGRRSNYGYTF.

The V gene is TRBV19, the J gene TRBJ2-3; D possibly uses TRBD1 or TRBD2 (5 bases each). V was clipped by 3 bases and J by 0 bases, with 13 bases between them. Germline V gene lookup returns CDR1 LNHDA and CDR2 SQIVND (reference sequence). This CDR3 region has 16 residues. The CDR3 loop is CASSMARGPSTDTQYF. The CDR3 region has the DNA TGTGCCAGTAGTATGGCCCGGGGCCCTAGCACAGATACGCAGTATTTT.

Only a few counts were recorded for this clone. The V call is TRBV7-2, the J call TRBJ2-3; TRBD1 is a possible D gene (5 bases). V was clipped by 0 bases and J by 2 bases, with 12 bases between them. This CDR3 has 16 residues. Germline V gene lookup returns CDR1 SGHTA and CDR2 FQGNSA. CDR3 loop: CASSLAPYRFTDTQYF. The CDR3, as DNA: TGTGCCAGCAGCTTAGCCCCTTACAGGTTCACAGATACGCAGTATTTT.

V gene TRBV9 combines with J gene TRBJ2-7; unclear D gene. CDR3 length: 14 residues. The V gene's germline CDR1 is SGDLS and CDR2 YYNGEE. The V end was cut by 0 bases, the J end by 0 bases, with 7 bases between. The DNA for the CDR3 is TGTGCCAGCAGCGTAGCCATGGACTCCTACGAGCAGTACTTC. Its translation: CASSVAMDSYEQYF.

This clone was counted between two and nine times. CDR3: CASTRTSNIQYF. CDR3 sequence (DNA): TGTGCCAGCACGAGGACGAGCAACATTCAGTACTTC. The chain recombines TRBV6-1 with TRBJ2-4; D unresolved. CDR3 length: 12 residues. Germline CDR1 reads MNHNS; CDR2 reads SASEGT. Trimming removed 7 bases from V and 7 bases from J, with 11 bases in between.

The rearrangement joins TRBV13 to TRBJ2-1, with D uncertain. The CDR3 spans 13 residues. The germline CDR1 and CDR2 sequences are PRHDT and FYEKMQ (reference sequence). V lost 1 base and J 5 bases, leaving 6 bases between the germline ends. The CDR3 loop is CASSLDGHNEQFF. CDR3 coding DNA: TGTGCCAGCAGCTTAGACGGTCACAATGAGCAGTTCTTC.

This clone has a handful of counts. This chain joins TRBV6-9 and TRBJ2-7, with 8 bases matching TRBD1. The ends lost 3 bases at V and 7 bases at J; junction bases unmatched: 8. This CDR3 spans 14 amino acids. CDR1 MNHGY and CDR2 SVAAGI come from the germline V gene. The CDR3 sequence: CASSYTQGAYEQYF. The DNA of the CDR3 is TGTGCCAGCAGTTACACCCAGGGGGCTTATGAGCAGTACTTC.

Turning to this clone: The same CDR3 arises from other DNA sequences in this sample as well. Here the CDR3 reads CASSLGLGSGRAYEQYF. The DNA for the CDR3 is TGCGCCAGCAGCTTGGGTTTAGGTAGCGGGAGGGCCTACGAGCAGTACTTC. The chain joins TRBV5-1 to TRBJ2-7; 11 nucleotides align to TRBD2. The CDR3 is 17 residues long. CDR1 is SGHRS, CDR2 YFSETQ, per germline. V shed 0 bases, J shed 2 bases, and the junction held 7 bases outside the gene matches.

This clone has more than one count but fewer than ten. The chain links TRBV2 to TRBJ2-5, with D perhaps matching TRBD2 (5 bases). This CDR3 is 13 amino acids long. The V gene lost 4 bases and the J gene lost 5 bases, with 11 bases spanning the gap. Germline-derived CDR1 and CDR2 are SNHLY and FYNNEI. The CDR3 reads CASSVDYTETQYF. The CDR3 coding sequence is TGTGCCAGCAGTGTCGACTATACGGAGACCCAGTACTTC.

There are a few counts of this clone. The chain recombines TRBV5-5 with TRBJ1-1, with 7 bases lining up with TRBD1. There are 15 residues in the CDR3. Germline lookup yields CDR1 SGHKS and CDR2 YYEKEE (reference sequence). The V segment lost 0 bases and the J segment 4 bases; nucleotides outside the gene matches: 6. Here the CDR3 DNA reads TGTGCCAGCAGCTTGGCGCGATCAGGGGGCACTGAAGCTTTCTTT. It specifies CASSLARSGGTEAFF.

This chain links TRBV7-7 with TRBJ2-3; perhaps TRBD2 as D (5 bases). The CDR3 runs 16 residues. Trimming cost V 5 bases and J 3 bases, with 18 bases left between them. CDR1 is SSHAT, CDR2 FNYEAQ, per germline (reference sequence). CDR3 region: CASSRLVSGVTDTQYF. The CDR3, as DNA: TGTGCCAGCAGCCGTTTGGTGAGCGGCGTGACAGATACGCAGTATTTT.

This clone has a handful of counts. The chain carries TRBV9 and TRBJ2-6; maybe TRBD2 (6 bases). Germline CDR1 SGDLS, CDR2 YYNGEE. Trimming cost V 2 bases and J 3 bases, with 12 bases left between them. The CDR3 is 16 residues long. This chain's CDR3 is CASSVHGGDGANVLTF. Here the CDR3 DNA reads TGTGCCAGCAGCGTCCATGGAGGGGATGGGGCCAACGTCCTGACTTTC.

The rearrangement links TRBV6-4 to TRBJ2-1; 12 nucleotides line up with TRBD2. This CDR3 spans 15 amino acids. Germline V gives CDR1 MRHNA, CDR2 SNTAGT. The V and J ends lost 2 bases and 8 bases, in that order; junction bases with no gene match: 4. The CDR3 loop reads CASSDETSGSYEQFF. The CDR3 DNA is TGTGCCAGCAGTGACGAGACTAGCGGGAGCTATGAGCAGTTCTTC.

The CDR3 reads CASNLSWMSRTEAFF. CDR3 sequence (DNA): TGTGCCAGCAACCTCTCTTGGATGAGTAGGACTGAAGCTTTCTTT. The genes are TRBV6-6 and TRBJ1-1, with D unresolved. V was trimmed by 7 bases and J by 5 bases, leaving 20 bases between them. CDR3 length: 15 residues. Germline CDR1 and CDR2: MNHNY and SVGAGI (reference sequence).

This clone was seen a few times. This chain links TRBV18 with TRBJ1-3; D unresolved. V dropped 2 bases and J dropped 0 bases, with 8 bases sitting between them. CDR3 length: 15 amino acids. The V gene's germline CDR1 is KGHSH and CDR2 LQKENI. The CDR3, as DNA: TGTGCCAGCTCACCATTCCAGCTCTCTGGAAACACCATATATTTT. Amino acids: CASSPFQLSGNTIYF.

The V gene is TRBV2, the J gene TRBJ1-5; 9 bases are a match to TRBD1. CDR3 size: 13 residues. From germline, CDR1 is SNHLY and CDR2 FYNNEI. V shed 6 bases, J shed 9 bases, and the junction held 6 bases outside the gene matches. CDR3 nucleotide sequence: TGTGCCAGCAGGGACAGGGGAGAGGGGCCCCAGCATTTT. Encoded protein: CASRDRGEGPQHF. Full variable domain (outside the CDR3, taken from reference TRBV2 and TRBJ1-5): EPEVTQTPSHQVTQMGQEVILRCVPISNHLYFYWYRQILGQKVEFLVSFYNNEISEKSEIFDDQFSVERPDGSNFTLKIRSTKLEDSAMYFCASRDRGEGPQHFGDGTRLSIL.